The 32 T cell receptor beta chains below all came from one sample that was sequenced in a study of T cell responses to AZD1222 COVID-19 vaccine. Repertoires were generated with immunoSEQ multiplex PCR, while TCRdb's copy carries only in-frame clones and drops some. The table records fewer than 110,000 clones, around 91% of them present only once. Sequencing used peripheral blood, obtained on day 0 of AZD1222 vaccination. The receptor set was obtained from an adult in good health.

This rearrangement joins TRBV11-2 to TRBJ2-1, with TRBD2 as a possible D gene (6 bases). Germline V gene lookup returns CDR1 SGHAT and CDR2 FQNNGV. Trimming shortened V by 0 bases and J by 6 bases, and 12 bases separated the two germline ends. The CDR3 loop spans 15 amino acids. This CDR3 reads CASSLDLARGNEQFF. The CDR3 DNA sequence: TGTGCCAGCAGCTTAGACCTAGCGAGGGGCAATGAGCAGTTCTTC.

The chain recombines TRBV4-1 with TRBJ1-5, with TRBD1 matching over 8 bases. J was trimmed by 5 bases and V by 4 bases; bases with no gene match: 7. The CDR3 is made up of 15 amino acids. Germline CDR1 is MGHRA and CDR2 is YSYEKL. The CDR3 is CASSRGTGDYQPQHF. The CDR3 DNA follows: TGCGCCAGCAGCCGGGGGACAGGAGATTATCAGCCCCAGCATTTT.

V gene TRBV12-3 or TRBV12-4 combines with J gene TRBJ1-1; D gene uncertain. The CDR3 totals 12 residues. V lost 5 bases to trimming and J lost 2 bases, with 6 bases between them. The CDR3 here is CASSIQNTEAFF. The CDR3 DNA is TGTGCCAGCAGTATCCAAAACACTGAAGCTTTCTTT.

The chain uses TRBV28 and TRBJ1-5; TRBD1 matches at 10 bases. This CDR3 spans 16 amino acids. V gave up 1 base and J gave up 3 bases; unmatched junction bases: 3. Germline values: CDR1 MDHEN, CDR2 SYDVKM. The CDR3: CASSLSGQGDNQPQHF. The CDR3 nucleotides are TGTGCCAGCAGTTTATCAGGACAGGGGGACAATCAGCCCCAGCATTTT. Looking up the rest from reference TRBV28 and TRBJ1-5 gives the full variable domain: DVKVTQSSRYLVKRTGEKVFLECVQDMDHENMFWYRQDPGLGLRLIYFSYDVKMKEKGDIPEGYSVSREKKERFSLILESASTNQTSMYLCASSLSGQGDNQPQHFGDGTRLSIL.

This chain links TRBV11-2 with TRBJ1-1; no clear D gene. Looked up from germline, CDR1 is SGHAT and CDR2 is FQNNGV. Trimming took 5 bases from V and 7 from J, leaving 11 bases between them. CDR3 length: 12 residues. The DNA for the CDR3 is TGTGCCAGCAGCCGGACTCAGCTTGAAGCTTTCTTT. This gives the protein CASSRTQLEAFF. The variable domain in full, with the rest retrieved from reference TRBV11-2 and TRBJ1-1, is EAGVAQSPRYKIIEKRQSVAFWCNPISGHATLYWYQQILGQGPKLLIQFQNNGVVDDSQLPKDRFSAERLKGVDSTLKIQPAKLEDSAVYLCASSRTQLEAFFGQGTRLTVV.

The V and J genes are TRBV21-1 and TRBJ1-1; TRBD1 was called by the table and not checked on the DNA. TRBV21-1 is shown as a pseudogene. CDR3 length: 15 amino acids. The CDR3 reads CASSAPDRPNTEAFF. The CDR3 DNA follows: TGTGCCAGCAGCGCTCCGGACAGGCCGAACACTGAAGCTTTCTTT.

The rearrangement joins TRBV11-2 to TRBJ1-3; TRBD1 might be the D (6 bases). Germline V gives CDR1 SGHAT, CDR2 FQNNGV. V lost 5 bases and J lost 2, with 16 bases in between. This CDR3 region has 16 residues. CDR3 coding DNA: TGTGCCAGCAGCCTCGGTGGGGGGCCCGCTGGAAACACCATATATTTT. It is translated as CASSLGGGPAGNTIYF.

This sequence joins TRBV2 and TRBJ1-1; D might be TRBD1 (5 bases). Per the germline V gene, CDR1 is SNHLY and CDR2 is FYNNEI. Trimming removed 5 bases at V and 0 bases at J, with 10 bases between. The CDR3 totals 14 residues. The CDR3 reads CASSSDRMNTEAFF. The CDR3, as DNA: TGTGCCAGCAGTAGCGACAGAATGAACACTGAAGCTTTCTTT.

V and J are TRBV27 and TRBJ2-7; D is undetermined. The germline V gene has CDR1 MNHEY and CDR2 SMNVEV (reference sequence). V shed 6 bases and J shed 6 bases, with 15 bases lying between them. CDR3 length equals 13 residues. The DNA of the CDR3 is TGTGCCAGCAGCCCCCACGCTTCGGGCGAGCAGTACTTC. This encodes CASSPHASGEQYF.

This chain connects TRBV9 to TRBJ2-3; 9 positions agree with TRBD1. CDR3 length: 15 amino acids. V lost 0 bases to trimming and J lost 4 bases; unmatched junction nucleotides: 3. CDR1 SGDLS and CDR2 YYNGEE come from the germline V gene. The CDR3 here is CASSVVTGGSDTQYF. The CDR3 DNA reads TGTGCCAGCAGCGTAGTGACAGGGGGATCAGATACGCAGTATTTT.

The rearrangement uses TRBV18 and TRBJ2-2; D is possibly TRBD2 (6 bases). The V end lost 3 bases, the J end lost 4 bases, and 18 bases lay between the germline ends. This CDR3 has 17 residues. The germline gives CDR1 KGHSH, CDR2 LQKENI. The CDR3 spells CASSPSGVAAGTGELFF. DNA for the CDR3: TGTGCCAGCTCACCGTCGGGAGTAGCGGCGGGCACCGGGGAGCTGTTTTTT.

This rearrangement joins TRBV29-1 to TRBJ1-5, with unresolved D. The CDR3 is made up of 12 amino acids. Germline CDR1 is SQVTM and CDR2 is ANQGSEA. Trimming shortened V by 4 bases and J by 3 bases, and 7 bases separated the two germline ends. CDR3 in DNA: TGCAGCGTTGGGAGGCCCAATCAGCCCCAGCATTTT. Protein sequence: CSVGRPNQPQHF.

The rearrangement joins TRBV18 to TRBJ1-1; no clear D. In germline, CDR1 is KGHSH, CDR2 LQKENI. The CDR3 sequence is 15 residues long. Trimming cost V 6 bases and J 5 bases, with 19 bases left between them. CDR3 loop: CASSREELLRTEAFF. Here the CDR3 DNA reads TGTGCCAGCTCCCGAGAAGAGTTGCTTAGGACTGAAGCTTTCTTT.

The chain recombines TRBV9 with TRBJ2-1, with D perhaps matching TRBD1 or TRBD2 (5 bases each). Germline CDR1 is SGDLS and CDR2 is YYNGEE. The germline V and J ends were trimmed by 3 bases and 11 bases, with 12 bases remaining between them. The length of the CDR3 is 12 residues. CDR3 amino acids: CASSETGTQQFF. The CDR3 nucleotides are TGTGCCAGCAGCGAAACGGGGACCCAGCAGTTCTTC.

The chain combines TRBV6-2 or TRBV6-3 with TRBJ2-2, with 8 bases matching TRBD1. The V segment lost 8 bases and the J segment 3 bases; nucleotides outside the gene matches: 5. From germline, CDR1 is MNHEY and CDR2 SVGEGT. The CDR3 length is 14 residues. The CDR3 region has the DNA TGTGCCAGCCGCCCGACAGGGGACACCGGGGAGCTGTTTTTT. Amino acids: CASRPTGDTGELFF.

The chain combines TRBV14 with TRBJ1-2; D not certain. The V gene's germline CDR1 is SGHDN and CDR2 FVKESK. Trimming shortened V by 3 bases and J by 4 bases, and 12 bases separated the two germline ends. This CDR3 has 14 amino acids. This CDR3 is CASSQGGGRYGYTF. The CDR3 bases are TGTGCCAGCAGCCAGGGCGGCGGCCGCTATGGCTACACCTTC.

V usage is TRBV4-2 and J usage is TRBJ2-1; a weak D match, TRBD2 (5 bases). CDR1 and CDR2 (germline): LGHNA, YNFKEQ. Trimming removed 0 bases at V and 6 bases at J, with 15 bases between. The CDR3 length is 16 residues. This CDR3 reads CASSQETGLALNEQFF. DNA for the CDR3: TGTGCCAGCAGCCAAGAGACTGGGCTAGCTCTCAATGAGCAGTTCTTC.

This chain connects TRBV7-9 to TRBJ2-3; D is unclear. Trimming cost V 3 bases and J 2 bases, with 0 bases left between them. Germline V gene data show CDR1 as SEHNR and CDR2 as FQNEAQ (reference sequence). The CDR3 sequence is 11 residues long. The CDR3 sequence is CASSFTDTQYF. As DNA, the CDR3 is TGTGCCAGCAGCTTCACAGATACGCAGTATTTT.

The chain links TRBV28 to TRBJ1-2; perhaps TRBD1 as D (6 bases). This CDR3 spans 15 amino acids. CDR1 and CDR2 from the germline V gene are MDHEN and SYDVKM. The ends were cut back, 4 bases at V and 0 bases at J, with 12 bases in the middle. CDR3 nucleotides: TGTGCCAGCAGTTCGCGTGGGGGCACTAACTATGGCTACACCTTC. Amino acids: CASSSRGGTNYGYTF.

This clone was recorded only once. The chain joins TRBV5-6 to TRBJ1-5; 7 nucleotides agree with TRBD1. The CDR3 extends over 13 amino acids. Looked up from germline, CDR1 is SGHDT and CDR2 is YYEEEE. Trimming removed 5 bases from V and 5 bases from J; junction bases left unmatched: 4. CDR3: CASSYGTDQPQHF. CDR3 sequence (DNA): TGTGCCAGCAGTTATGGGACAGATCAGCCCCAGCATTTT.

The CDR3, as DNA: TGTGCCAGCAGCAAAATTAACAGCTACACCGGGGAGCTGTTTTTT. It specifies CASSKINSYTGELFF. V is TRBV21-1 and J is TRBJ2-2; the table's TRBD1 call for D was not verified on the DNA. TRBV21-1 counts as a pseudogene. CDR3 length equals 15 residues.

This chain uses TRBV7-2 with TRBJ1-3; possibly TRBD1 for D (5 bases). Trimming shortened V by 4 bases and J by 0 bases, and 7 bases separated the two germline ends. This CDR3 region has 14 residues. Per germline, CDR1 SGHTA and CDR2 FQGNSA. The CDR3 sequence: CASSWGDSGNTIYF. DNA for the CDR3: TGTGCCAGCAGCTGGGGGGACTCTGGAAACACCATATATTTT.

The rearrangement uses TRBV30 and TRBJ2-5; D remains unclear. This CDR3 spans 13 amino acids. In germline, CDR1 is GTSNPN, CDR2 SVGIG (reference sequence). V lost 5 bases and J 5 bases, leaving 15 bases between the germline ends. CDR3 residues: CAWQTFLGETQYF. Here the CDR3 DNA reads TGTGCCTGGCAGACCTTTTTGGGGGAGACCCAGTACTTC.

This clone was detected only once. This chain uses TRBV19 with TRBJ1-4, with unresolved D. The germline gives CDR1 LNHDA, CDR2 SQIVND (reference sequence). V was shortened by 5 bases and J by 6 bases, with 19 bases between the two germline ends. The CDR3 has 16 residues. For the CDR3, the DNA is TGTGCCAGTAGTTTTCAATGGGGAACTAGCTATGAAAAACTGTTTTTT. It codes for CASSFQWGTSYEKLFF.

The chain joins TRBV5-8 to TRBJ1-2; D uncertain. CDR1 is SGHTS, CDR2 YDEGEE, per germline. The CDR3 runs to 15 residues. The ends were cut back, 5 bases at V and 4 bases at J, with 18 bases in the middle. CDR3 DNA: TGTGCCAGCAGTCTAAACTTCCGGGTTGGCTATGGCTACACCTTC. It translates to CASSLNFRVGYGYTF.

The rearrangement uses TRBV6-5 and TRBJ2-3; D ambiguous. Germline-derived CDR1 and CDR2 are MNHEY and SVGAGI. With 2 bases removed from V and 0 bases from J, the gap between germline ends came to 9 bases. This CDR3 is 15 amino acids long. The CDR3 loop reads CASSYRPTSTDTQYF. In DNA, the CDR3 is TGTGCCAGCAGTTACCGCCCTACTAGCACAGATACGCAGTATTTT.

V usage is TRBV28 and J usage is TRBJ1-3; unclear D gene. Germline CDR1 and CDR2: MDHEN and SYDVKM. There are 14 residues in the CDR3. V lost 2 bases to trimming and J lost 6 bases, with 11 bases between them. This CDR3 reads CASSLEVRENTIYF. The CDR3 region has the DNA TGTGCCAGCAGTTTAGAGGTTAGAGAAAACACCATATATTTT.

V gene TRBV24-1 combines with J gene TRBJ1-5, with TRBD1 identical over 7 bases. The V segment lost 4 bases and the J segment 1 base; nucleotides outside the gene matches: 12. CDR1 is KGHDR, CDR2 SFDVKD, per germline. The CDR3 covers 18 residues. CDR3 region: CATSDRGAGGSSNQPQHF. Written as DNA, the CDR3 is TGTGCCACCAGTGACCGCGGGGCAGGGGGATCGAGCAATCAGCCCCAGCATTTT.

Note on this clone: The sample carries other DNA sequences with the same CDR3. V and J are TRBV10-3 and TRBJ2-7; D might be TRBD1 (6 bases). Between the trimmed V and J ends, which lost 6 bases and 3 bases, there was a span of 18 bases. This CDR3 is 15 amino acids long. Germline V gene sequence: CDR1 ENHRY, CDR2 SYGVKD. The CDR3 DNA reads TGTGCCATCAGGATAGAGACAGGAGCGGACTACGAGCAGTACTTC. It encodes CAIRIETGADYEQYF.

The chain joins TRBV19 to TRBJ2-3; 10 positions match TRBD2. The CDR3 runs 15 residues. CDR1 is LNHDA, CDR2 SQIVND, per germline (reference sequence). V dropped 4 bases and J dropped 5; count of bases not matched to a gene: 6. The CDR3 DNA reads as TGTGCCAGTAGTACATCTAGCGGGGGAGGAGATACGCAGTATTTT. Residues: CASSTSSGGGDTQYF.

This sequence joins TRBV5-5 and TRBJ1-2, with no clear D. CDR1 and CDR2 from the germline V gene are SGHKS and YYEKEE (reference sequence). The CDR3 is 11 residues long. The ends were cut back, 2 bases at V and 6 bases at J, with 5 bases in the middle. The CDR3 region has the DNA TGTGCCAGCAGCTTCGCGGATGGCTACACCTTC. It specifies CASSFADGYTF.

CDR3 sequence reads: CATSDPGVKGSEQFF. CDR3 nucleotide sequence: TGTGCCACCAGTGACCCTGGGGTCAAGGGGTCTGAGCAGTTCTTC. J is TRBJ2-1 and V is TRBV24-1, with a tentative D call TRBD1 (5 bases). The CDR3 sequence is 15 residues long. Trimming pared 4 bases from V and 9 bases from J, leaving 18 bases between. Germline V gene sequence: CDR1 KGHDR, CDR2 SFDVKD.